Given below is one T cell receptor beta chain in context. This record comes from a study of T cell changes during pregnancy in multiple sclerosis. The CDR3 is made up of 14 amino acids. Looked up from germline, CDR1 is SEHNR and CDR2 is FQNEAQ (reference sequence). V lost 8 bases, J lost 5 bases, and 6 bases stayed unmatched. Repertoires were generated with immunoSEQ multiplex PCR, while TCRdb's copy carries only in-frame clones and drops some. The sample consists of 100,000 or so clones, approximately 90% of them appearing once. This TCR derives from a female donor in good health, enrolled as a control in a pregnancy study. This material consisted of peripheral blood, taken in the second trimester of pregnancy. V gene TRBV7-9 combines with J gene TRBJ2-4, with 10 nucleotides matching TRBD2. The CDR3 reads CASERGGQENIQYF. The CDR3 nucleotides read TGTGCCAGCGAGCGGGGGGGCCAAGAAAACATTCAGTACTTC.